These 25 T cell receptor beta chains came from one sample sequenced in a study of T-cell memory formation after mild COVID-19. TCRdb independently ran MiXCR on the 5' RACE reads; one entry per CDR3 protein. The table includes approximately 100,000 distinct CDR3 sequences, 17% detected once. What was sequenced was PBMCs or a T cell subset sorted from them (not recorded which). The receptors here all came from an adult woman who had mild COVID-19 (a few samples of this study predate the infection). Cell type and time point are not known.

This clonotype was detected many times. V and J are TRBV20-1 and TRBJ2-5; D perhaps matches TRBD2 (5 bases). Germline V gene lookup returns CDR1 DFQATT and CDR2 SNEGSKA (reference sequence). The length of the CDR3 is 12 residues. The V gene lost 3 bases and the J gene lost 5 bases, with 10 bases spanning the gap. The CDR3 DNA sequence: TGCAGTGCTAGTAACCGGAGGGAGACCCAGTACTTC. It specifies CSASNRRETQYF.

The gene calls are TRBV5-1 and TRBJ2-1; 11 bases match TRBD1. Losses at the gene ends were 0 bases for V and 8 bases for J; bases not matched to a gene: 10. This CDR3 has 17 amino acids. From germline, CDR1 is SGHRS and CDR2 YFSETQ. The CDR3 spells CASSLDHSGQGVYEQFF. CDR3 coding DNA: TGCGCCAGCAGCTTGGATCATTCGGGACAGGGGGTGTATGAGCAGTTCTTC.

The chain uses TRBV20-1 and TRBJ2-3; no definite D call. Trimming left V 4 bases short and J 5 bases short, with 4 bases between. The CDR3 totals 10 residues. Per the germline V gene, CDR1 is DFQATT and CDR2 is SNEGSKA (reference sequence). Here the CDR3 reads CSATVDTQYF. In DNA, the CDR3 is TGCAGTGCTACTGTAGATACGCAGTATTTT.

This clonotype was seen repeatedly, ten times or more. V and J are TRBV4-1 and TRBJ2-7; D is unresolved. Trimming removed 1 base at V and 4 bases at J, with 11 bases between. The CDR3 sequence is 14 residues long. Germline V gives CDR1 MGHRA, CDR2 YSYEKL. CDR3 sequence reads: CASSQGLGWYEQYF. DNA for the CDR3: TGCGCCAGCAGCCAAGGGTTGGGTTGGTACGAGCAGTACTTC.

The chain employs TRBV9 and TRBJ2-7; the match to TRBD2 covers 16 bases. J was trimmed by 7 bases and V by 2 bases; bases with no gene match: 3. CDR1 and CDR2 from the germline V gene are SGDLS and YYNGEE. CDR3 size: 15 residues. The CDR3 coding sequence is TGTGCCAGCAGCGTCGGGACTAGCGGGAGGGATGAGCAGTACTTC. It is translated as CASSVGTSGRDEQYF.

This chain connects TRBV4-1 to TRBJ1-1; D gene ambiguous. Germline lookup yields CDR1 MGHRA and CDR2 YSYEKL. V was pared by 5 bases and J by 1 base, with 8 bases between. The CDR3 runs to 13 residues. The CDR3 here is CASSEWRNTEAFF. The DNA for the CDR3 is TGCGCCAGCAGCGAGTGGAGGAACACTGAAGCTTTCTTT.

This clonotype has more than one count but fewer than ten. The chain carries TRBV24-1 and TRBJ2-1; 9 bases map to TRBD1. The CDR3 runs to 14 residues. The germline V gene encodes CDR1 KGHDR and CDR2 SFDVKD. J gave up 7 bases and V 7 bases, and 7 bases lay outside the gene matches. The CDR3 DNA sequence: TGTGCCACCAGAGAGAGGGACAGGGATAATGAGCAGTTCTTC. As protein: CATRERDRDNEQFF.

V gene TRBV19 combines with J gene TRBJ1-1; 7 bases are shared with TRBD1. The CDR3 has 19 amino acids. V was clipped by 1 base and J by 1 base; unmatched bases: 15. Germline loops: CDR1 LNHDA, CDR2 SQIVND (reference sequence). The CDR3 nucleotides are TGTGCCAGTAGTATAGGGAATGCGTGGACAGGAGTACCGAACACTGAAGCTTTCTTT. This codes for CASSIGNAWTGVPNTEAFF. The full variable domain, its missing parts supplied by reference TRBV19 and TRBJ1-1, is DGGITQSPKYLFRKEGQNVTLSCEQNLNHDAMYWYRQDPGQGLRLIYYSQIVNDFQKGDIAEGYSVSREKKESFPLTVTSAQKNPTAFYLCASSIGNAWTGVPNTEAFFGQGTRLTVV.

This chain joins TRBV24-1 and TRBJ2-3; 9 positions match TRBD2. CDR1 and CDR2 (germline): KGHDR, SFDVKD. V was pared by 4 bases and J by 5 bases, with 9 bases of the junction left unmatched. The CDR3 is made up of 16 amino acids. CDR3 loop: CATSDPGLAGLDTQYF. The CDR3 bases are TGTGCCACCAGTGACCCGGGACTAGCTGGTTTAGATACGCAGTATTTT.

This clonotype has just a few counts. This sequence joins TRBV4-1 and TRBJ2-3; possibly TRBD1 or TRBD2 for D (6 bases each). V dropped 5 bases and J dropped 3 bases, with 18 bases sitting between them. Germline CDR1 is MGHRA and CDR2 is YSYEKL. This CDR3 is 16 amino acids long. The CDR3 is CASSTEPGALTDTQYF. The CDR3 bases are TGCGCCAGCAGCACCGAGCCGGGGGCTCTTACAGATACGCAGTATTTT.

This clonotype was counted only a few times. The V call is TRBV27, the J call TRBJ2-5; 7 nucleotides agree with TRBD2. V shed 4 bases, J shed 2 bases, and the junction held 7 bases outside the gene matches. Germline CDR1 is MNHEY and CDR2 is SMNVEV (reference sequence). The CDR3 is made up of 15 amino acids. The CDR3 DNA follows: TGTGCCAGCAGTTCTCTCGGGGGGAGTCAAGAGACCCAGTACTTC. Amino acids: CASSSLGGSQETQYF.

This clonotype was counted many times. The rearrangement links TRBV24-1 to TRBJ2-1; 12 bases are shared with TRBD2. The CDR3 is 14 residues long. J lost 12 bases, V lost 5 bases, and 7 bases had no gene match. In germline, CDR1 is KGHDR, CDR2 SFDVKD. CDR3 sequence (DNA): TGTGCCACCAGTGCGACTAGCGGGAGCGAGCCGCAGTTCTTC. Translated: CATSATSGSEPQFF.

The CDR3 here is CASRRSSYEQYF. The CDR3 nucleotides are TGTGCCAGCAGGCGAAGCTCCTACGAGCAGTACTTC. The genes are TRBV27 and TRBJ2-7, with no clear D. This CDR3 spans 12 amino acids. Trimming removed 6 bases at V and 0 bases at J, with 6 bases between. Germline assignment: CDR1 MNHEY and CDR2 SMNVEV (reference sequence).

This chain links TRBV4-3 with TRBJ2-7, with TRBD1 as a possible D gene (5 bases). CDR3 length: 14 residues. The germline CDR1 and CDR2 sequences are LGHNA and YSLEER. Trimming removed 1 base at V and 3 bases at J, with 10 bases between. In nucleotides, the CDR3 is TGCGCCAGCAGCCAAGTTGCAGGGAACTACGAGCAGTACTTC. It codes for CASSQVAGNYEQYF.

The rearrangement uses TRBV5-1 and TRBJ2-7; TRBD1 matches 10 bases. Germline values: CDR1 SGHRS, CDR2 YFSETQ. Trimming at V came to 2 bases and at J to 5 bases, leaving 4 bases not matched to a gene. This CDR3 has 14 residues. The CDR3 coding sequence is TGCGCCAGCAGCTTCGGACAGGGGGAGAACGAGCAGTACTTC. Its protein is CASSFGQGENEQYF.

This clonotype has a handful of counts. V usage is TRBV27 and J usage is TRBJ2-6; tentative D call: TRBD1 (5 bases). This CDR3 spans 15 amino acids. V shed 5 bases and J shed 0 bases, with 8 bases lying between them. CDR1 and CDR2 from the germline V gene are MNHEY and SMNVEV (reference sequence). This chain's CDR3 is CASSAGRSGANVLTF. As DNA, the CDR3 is TGTGCCAGCAGTGCAGGGCGCTCTGGGGCCAACGTCCTGACTTTC. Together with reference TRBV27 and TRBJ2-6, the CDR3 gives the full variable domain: EAQVTQNPRYLITVTGKKLTVTCSQNMNHEYMSWYRQDPGLGLRQIYYSMNVEVTDKGDVPEGYKVSRKEKRNFPLILESPSPNQTSLYFCASSAGRSGANVLTFGAGSRLTVL.

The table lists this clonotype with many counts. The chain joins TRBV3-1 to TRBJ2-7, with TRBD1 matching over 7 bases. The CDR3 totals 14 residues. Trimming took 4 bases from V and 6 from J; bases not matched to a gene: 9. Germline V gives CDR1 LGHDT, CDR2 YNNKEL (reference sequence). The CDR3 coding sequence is TGTGCCAGCAGCCCAACAGGGGAAGGTGGCGAGCAGTACTTC. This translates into CASSPTGEGGEQYF.

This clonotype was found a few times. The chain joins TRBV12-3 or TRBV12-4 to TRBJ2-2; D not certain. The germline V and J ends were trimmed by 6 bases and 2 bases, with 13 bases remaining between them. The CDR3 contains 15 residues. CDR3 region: CASSRRPENTGELFF. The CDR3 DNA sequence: TGTGCCAGCAGCCGACGCCCCGAAAACACCGGGGAGCTGTTTTTT.

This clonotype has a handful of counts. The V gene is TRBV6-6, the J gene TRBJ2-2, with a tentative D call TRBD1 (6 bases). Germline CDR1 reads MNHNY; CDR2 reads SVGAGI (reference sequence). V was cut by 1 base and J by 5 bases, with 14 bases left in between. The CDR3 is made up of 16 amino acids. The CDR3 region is CASSYFPGVGTGELFF. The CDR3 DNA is TGTGCCAGCAGTTACTTTCCAGGGGTCGGGACCGGGGAGCTGTTTTTT.

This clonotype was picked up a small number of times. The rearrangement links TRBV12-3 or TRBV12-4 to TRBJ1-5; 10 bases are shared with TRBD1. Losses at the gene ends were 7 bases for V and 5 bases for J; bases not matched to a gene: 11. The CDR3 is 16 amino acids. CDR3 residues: CASTLRTGGWDQPQHF. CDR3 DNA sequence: TGTGCCAGCACCTTAAGGACAGGGGGATGGGATCAGCCCCAGCATTTT.

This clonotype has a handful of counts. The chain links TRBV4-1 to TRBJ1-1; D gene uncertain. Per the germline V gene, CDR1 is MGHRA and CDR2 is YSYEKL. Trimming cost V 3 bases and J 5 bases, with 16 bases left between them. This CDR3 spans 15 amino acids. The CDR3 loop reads CASSQATYLGTEAFF. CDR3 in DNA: TGCGCCAGCAGCCAGGCGACCTACTTGGGGACTGAAGCTTTCTTT.

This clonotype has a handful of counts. The CDR3 is CASSLVPFIRQGDYGYTF. CDR3 coding DNA: TGTGCCAGCAGCTTAGTCCCCTTTATACGACAGGGCGACTATGGCTACACCTTC. The V and J genes are TRBV11-2 and TRBJ1-2, with 7 bases aligning to TRBD1. In germline, CDR1 is SGHAT, CDR2 FQNNGV. V dropped 1 base and J dropped 3; count of bases not matched to a gene: 14. The CDR3 has 18 amino acids.

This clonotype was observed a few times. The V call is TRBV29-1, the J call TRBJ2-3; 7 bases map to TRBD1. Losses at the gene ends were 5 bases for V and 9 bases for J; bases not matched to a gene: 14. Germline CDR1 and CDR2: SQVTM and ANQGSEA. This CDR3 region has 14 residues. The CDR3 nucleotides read TGCAGCGTTCTGGGGACAGCCTTTACAGGCACGCAGTATTTT. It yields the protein CSVLGTAFTGTQYF.

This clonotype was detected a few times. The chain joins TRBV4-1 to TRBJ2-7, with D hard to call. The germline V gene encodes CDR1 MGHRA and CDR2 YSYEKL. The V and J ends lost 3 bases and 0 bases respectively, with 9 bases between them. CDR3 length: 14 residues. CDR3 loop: CASSQSGPSYEQYF. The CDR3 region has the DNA TGCGCCAGCAGCCAGTCAGGTCCCTCCTACGAGCAGTACTTC.

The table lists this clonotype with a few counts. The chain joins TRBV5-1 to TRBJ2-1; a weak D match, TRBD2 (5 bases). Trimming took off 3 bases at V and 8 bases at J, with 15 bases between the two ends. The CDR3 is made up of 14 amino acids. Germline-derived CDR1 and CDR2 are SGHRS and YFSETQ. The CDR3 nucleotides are TGCGCCAGCAGCTCGGACTTCACTCTTGATGAGCAGTTCTTC. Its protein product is CASSSDFTLDEQFF. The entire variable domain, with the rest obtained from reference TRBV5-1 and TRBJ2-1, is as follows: KAGVTQTPRYLIKTRGQQVTLSCSPISGHRSVSWYQQTPGQGLQFLFEYFSETQRNKGNFPGRFSGRQFSNSRSEMNVSTLELGDSALYLCASSSDFTLDEQFFGPGTRLTVL.